The source of this T cell receptor beta chain is a study of T cell responses to AZD1222 COVID-19 vaccine. Generated by immunoSEQ multiplex PCR, the TCRdb table keeps only in-frame clones and is missing some. The data hold 50,000 to 75,000 clones, with roughly 89% observed a single time. Study conclusions and caveats: The donor group comprised mostly white British people and more females; the analysis possibly underestimated clonal diversity.

Germline V gene lookup returns CDR1 SGHTA and CDR2 FQGNSA. The CDR3 loop spans 17 amino acids. V lost 3 bases, J lost 6 bases, and 21 bases lay in between. For this clone: Its antigen is not known.

The clonotype was recovered from an adult who received the AZD1222 COVID-19 vaccine. This material consisted of peripheral blood, taken 28 days after the second AZD1222 dose. V usage is TRBV7-2 and J usage is TRBJ2-4, with D possibly matching TRBD2 (7 bases). The chain's CDR3 is CASSFTSRGAGGNIQYF. CDR3 nucleotide sequence: TGTGCCAGCAGCTTTACCTCCCGGGGGGCTGGGGGAAACATTCAGTACTTC.